Listed here are 6 T cell receptor beta chains from one sample, sequenced in a study of OX40 agonist ivuxolimab in advanced cancers. The receptor library was made with the immunoSEQ multiplex PCR assay. The immuneACCESS repertoire file appears here via TCRdb, limited to in-frame rearrangements. These files lack a portion of the clones; in checked studies, under half of the deficit traces to unresolved V genes, and the cause of the others is not known. The sample profile shows 30,000 to 40,000 clones; 80% to 95% of them were found once. Approximately 22% of the sample belongs to the ten largest clones. This material consisted of CD4+ or CD8+ T cells sorted from blood, taken in a trial of the OX40 agonist ivuxolimab. Receptor source: an adult with an advanced solid tumor such as melanoma, head and neck, liver or kidney cancer.

The genes are TRBV2 and TRBJ1-1, with a possible D match to TRBD1 (6 bases). This CDR3 contains 15 residues. Trimming pared 4 bases from V and 6 bases from J, leaving 18 bases between. Germline values: CDR1 SNHLY, CDR2 FYNNEI. The CDR3 DNA reads as TGTGCCAGCAGTGGTACAGGGATTGCTACTGCTGAAGCTTTCTTT. Its protein is CASSGTGIATAEAFF.

V gene TRBV5-8 combines with J gene TRBJ2-2, with 9 bases identical to TRBD1. J was trimmed by 6 bases and V by 7 bases; bases with no gene match: 10. Germline CDR1 SGHTS, CDR2 YDEGEE. CDR3 length equals 15 residues. Here the CDR3 reads CASWNRGRASGELFF. CDR3 coding DNA: TGTGCCAGCTGGAACAGGGGGCGCGCTTCCGGGGAGCTGTTTTTT.

The gene calls are TRBV2 and TRBJ2-7; possibly TRBD1 or TRBD2 for D (5 bases each). Germline CDR1 and CDR2: SNHLY and FYNNEI. V was clipped by 4 bases and J by 3 bases, with 10 bases between them. The CDR3 has 13 residues. The CDR3, as DNA: TGTGCCAGCAGTGGGGGGTCGGGCTACGAGCAGTACTTC. Translation: CASSGGSGYEQYF.

The rearrangement joins TRBV7-8 to TRBJ2-6; the D gene is possibly TRBD2 (6 bases). CDR3 length: 15 residues. CDR1 is SGHVS and CDR2 is FQNEAQ in the germline V gene. V gave up 5 bases and J gave up 1 base, with 9 bases separating them. In DNA form, the CDR3 reads TGTGCCAGCAGCACGGGGGTATCTGGGGCCAACGTCCTGACTTTC. Translated: CASSTGVSGANVLTF.

This clone was recorded only once. The chain couples TRBV12-2 to TRBJ2-4; the table's D call, TRBD2, has no DNA check behind it. TRBV12-2 is a recognized pseudogene. The CDR3 totals 15 residues. DNA for the CDR3: TGTGCAAGTCGCTTTGACGAGCGAGCCAAAAACATTCAGTACTTC. It translates to CASRFDERAKNIQYF.

The CDR3 loop reads CASSSRGSGRVETSTDTQYF. The CDR3 region has the DNA TGTGCCAGCAGCTCCCGCGGTAGCGGGAGGGTCGAAACTAGCACAGATACGCAGTATTTT. The rearrangement uses TRBV11-3 and TRBJ2-3; the match to TRBD2 covers 11 bases. J was trimmed by 0 bases and V by 4 bases; bases with no gene match: 15. The CDR3 covers 20 residues. CDR1 SGHNT and CDR2 YENEEA come from the germline V gene.